This paragraph reports one TCR beta chain. This receptor's antigen is unknown. No base-level quality is on record; no much larger clone is a single base apart. What this sample's treatment or condition label stands for: in vitro stimulation with specific CMV peptide epitopes to enrich CMV-specific T cells. The sample was run on an Illumina HiSeq 1500. Starting from the raw public reads, TCRdb applied fastp trimming at Q25, assembled clones with MiXCR and retained in-frame beta chains. Merged by CDR3 protein, the rows form single entries marked with the most common genes and DNA. The sample has roughly 730,000 distinct CDR3 sequences on record, around 30% of them singletons. Around a sixth of the sample belongs to the ten largest clones. This record comes from a study of T cell repertoires in cytomegalovirus infection (dated by TCRdb to between 2018 and 2021). Concerning the study at large: Peptide stimulations targeted recently identified HLA-C-restricted CMV epitopes, whose presentation resists viral immunomodulation, together with well-studied HLA-B-restricted epitopes. Because public TCR beta signatures pointed to carriage of CMV infection together with the matching HLA type, the HLA type of each donor mattered for the analysis.

Germline trimming: 5 bases from V, 0 bases from J; junction bases outside gene matches: 8. Looking up the germline V gene yields CDR1 SGHVS and CDR2 FNYEAQ. Counted from cysteine to phenylalanine, this CDR3 has 18 amino acids. This entry keeps only the CDR3 DNA: 54 bases, framed from base 1. On the study overall, not on this receptor specifically: The ex vivo response was dominated by HLA-C-restricted CMV-specific TCR beta clonotypes, and the single most frequent clonotype in two of eight donors was supplied by these HLA-C-restricted clonotypes. Carriers of CMV infection plus the relevant HLA type were discriminated by the cumulative frequency of public TCR beta family members in the study cohort and in an independent roughly 320-donor cohort.

The TCR originated in a human donor in good health (CMV status not recorded). Some clones in this sample may be carry-over from other donors' samples. Recombination linked TRBV7-6 to TRBJ2-6, and 9 junctional nucleotides match TRBD1. This specimen consisted of cultured PBMCs, obtained from culture after CMV antigen stimulation. CDR3 loop: CASSKWDRASSGANVLTF. Read as DNA, the sequence is TGTGCCAGCAGCAAATGGGACAGGGCCTCCTCTGGGGCCAACGTCCTGACTTTC.